The next 12 T cell receptor beta chains were all read from a single sample in a study of post-analysis software for immune sequencing data. Study-level points and caveats: Included in a set of about five TRBV segments more frequent in patients than controls were TRBV5-6, TRBV5-1 and TRBV20-1.

For these TCRs, the target antigens are not known. The TCR beta cDNA libraries carried unique molecular identifiers. TCRdb processed the PCR reads anew with MiXCR; each CDR3 protein has one entry. Here the sample spans roughly 400,000 distinct CDR3 sequences, approximately 38% being singletons. The source material was blood. These receptors came from a girl aged 2 to 9 with multiple sclerosis.

This clonotype has more than one count but fewer than ten. V gene TRBV9 combines with J gene TRBJ2-3; 8 nucleotides line up with TRBD2. J lost 2 bases, V lost 4 bases, and 6 bases had no gene match. Germline-derived CDR1 and CDR2 are SGDLS and YYNGEE. This CDR3 has 15 amino acids. For the CDR3, the DNA is TGTGCCAGCAGCCCCCGGGAGGGGTCCACAGATACGCAGTATTTT. Translation gives CASSPREGSTDTQYF.

Only a few counts were recorded for this clonotype. The chain employs TRBV7-3 and TRBJ1-2; D not resolved. The V gene's germline CDR1 is SGHTA and CDR2 FQGTGA. Trimming left V 9 bases short and J 6 bases short, with 14 bases between. The length of the CDR3 is 12 residues. The CDR3 DNA sequence: TGTGCCAGTACGGGCTCGGTAAATGGCTACACCTTC. Translation: CASTGSVNGYTF.

About this clonotype itself: One junction end does not reproduce the germline sequence, and a read error may be involved. The V gene is TRBV15, the J gene TRBJ2-4; D is unresolved. The end of the DNA fits TRBJ2-5 better, so the J call may be wrong. CDR3 length equals 14 residues. The germline gives CDR1 LNHNV, CDR2 YYDKDF (reference sequence). CDR3 region: CVTSRDRTRETQYF. In nucleotides, the CDR3 is TGTGTCACCAGCAGAGATCGAACAAGAGAGACCCAGTACTTC.

The J gene is TRBJ1-1, the V gene TRBV4-2, with a possible D match to TRBD1 (5 bases). V gave up 3 bases and J gave up 6 bases, with 20 bases separating them. CDR1 and CDR2 from the germline V gene are LGHNA and YNFKEQ. The CDR3 is made up of 16 amino acids. For the CDR3, the DNA is TGTGCCAGCAGCCATTTACCGGGACCCAGGAGGTCTGAAGCTTTCTTT. Protein: CASSHLPGPRRSEAFF.

CDR3 bases: TGCAGCGTTGAAAGGGACAGGGGGGTAGGGGTTGGCTACACCTTC. Translating it yields CSVERDRGVGVGYTF. This chain joins TRBV29-1 and TRBJ1-2; 11 nucleotides agree with TRBD1. Germline values: CDR1 SQVTM, CDR2 ANQGSEA. Trimming at V came to 2 bases and at J to 7 bases, leaving 9 bases not matched to a gene. The length of the CDR3 is 15 residues.

The chain employs TRBV4-2 and TRBJ2-1; D may match TRBD1 or TRBD2 (5 bases each). CDR1 is LGHNA and CDR2 is YNFKEQ in the germline V gene. The CDR3 is made up of 16 amino acids. Trimming pared 0 bases from V and 10 bases from J, leaving 19 bases between. This CDR3 reads CASSQDTGLSPQEQFF. CDR3 nucleotide sequence: TGTGCCAGCAGCCAAGATACAGGACTTTCCCCACAGGAGCAGTTCTTC.

The V call is TRBV29-1, the J call TRBJ2-3; weak D call: TRBD2 (6 bases). The CDR3 spans 11 residues. V gave up 1 base and J gave up 10 bases, with 9 bases separating them. Germline V gene sequence: CDR1 SQVTM, CDR2 ANQGSEA. CDR3 protein: CSVEGLDAQYF. The DNA for the CDR3 is TGCAGCGTTGAAGGACTAGACGCGCAGTATTTT.

The chain links TRBV28 to TRBJ2-5; D is ambiguous. CDR3 size: 11 residues. The germline V gene encodes CDR1 MDHEN and CDR2 SYDVKM. Trimming took off 10 bases at V and 11 bases at J, with 17 bases between the two ends. CDR3 loop: CAIEWSDEQYF. The CDR3 region has the DNA TGTGCCATCGAGTGGAGCGATGAGCAGTACTTC.

This chain joins TRBV7-2 and TRBJ2-3; D is unclear. The germline CDR1 and CDR2 sequences are SGHTA and FQGNSA. The CDR3 contains 11 residues. Trimming pared 5 bases from V and 6 bases from J, leaving 6 bases between. In nucleotides, the CDR3 is TGTGCCAGCAGCCAGTTTGATACGCAGTATTTT. Its translation is CASSQFDTQYF.

A few counts support this clonotype. The rearrangement joins TRBV12-3 or TRBV12-4 to TRBJ2-5; TRBD1 might be the D (6 bases). CDR3 size: 12 residues. The V gene lost 6 bases and the J gene lost 11 bases, with 16 bases spanning the gap. The CDR3 DNA is TGTGCCAGCAGACAGGACAGTTATGAGCAGTACTTC. Its protein is CASRQDSYEQYF.

This chain joins TRBV28 and TRBJ1-2, with 7 positions matching TRBD1. CDR1 is MDHEN, CDR2 SYDVKM, per germline. The CDR3 is made up of 17 amino acids. Trimming cost V 3 bases and J 2 bases; bases outside gene matches: 12. The CDR3 sequence is CASSFRTGTDPNYGYTF. DNA for the CDR3: TGTGCCAGCAGTTTCCGTACCGGGACAGACCCGAACTATGGCTACACCTTC.

The V call is TRBV29-1, the J call TRBJ2-5, with a weak D call TRBD2 (5 bases). The CDR3 is 14 amino acids. Germline loops: CDR1 SQVTM, CDR2 ANQGSEA. V was trimmed by 6 bases and J by 4 bases, leaving 18 bases between them. The chain's CDR3 is CSVGHRGRGETQYF. The CDR3 DNA reads as TGCAGCGTGGGCCACCGGGGTAGAGGAGAGACCCAGTACTTC.